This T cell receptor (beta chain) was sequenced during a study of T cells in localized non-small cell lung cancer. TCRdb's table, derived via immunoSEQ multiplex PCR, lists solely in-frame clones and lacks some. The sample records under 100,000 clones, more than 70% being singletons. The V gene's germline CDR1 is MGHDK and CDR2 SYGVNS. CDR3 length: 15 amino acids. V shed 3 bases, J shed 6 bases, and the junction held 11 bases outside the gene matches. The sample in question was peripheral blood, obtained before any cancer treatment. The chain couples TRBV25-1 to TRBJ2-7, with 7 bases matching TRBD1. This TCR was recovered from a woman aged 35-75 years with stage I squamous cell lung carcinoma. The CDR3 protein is CASSESGWYRGEQYF. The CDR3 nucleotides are TGTGCCAGCAGTGAGTCCGGATGGTACAGGGGCGAGCAGTACTTC.